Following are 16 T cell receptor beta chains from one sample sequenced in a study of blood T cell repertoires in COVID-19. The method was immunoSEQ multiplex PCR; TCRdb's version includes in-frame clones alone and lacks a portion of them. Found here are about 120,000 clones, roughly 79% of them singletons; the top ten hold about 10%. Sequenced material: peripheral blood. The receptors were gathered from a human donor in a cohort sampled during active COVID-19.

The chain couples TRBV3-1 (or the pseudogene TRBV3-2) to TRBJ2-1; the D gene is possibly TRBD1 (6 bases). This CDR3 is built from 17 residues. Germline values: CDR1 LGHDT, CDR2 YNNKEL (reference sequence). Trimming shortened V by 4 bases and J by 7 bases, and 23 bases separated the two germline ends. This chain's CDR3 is CASSLQEATGLRNEQFF. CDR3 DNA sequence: TGTGCCAGCAGCCTCCAAGAGGCGACAGGACTTCGGAATGAGCAGTTCTTC.

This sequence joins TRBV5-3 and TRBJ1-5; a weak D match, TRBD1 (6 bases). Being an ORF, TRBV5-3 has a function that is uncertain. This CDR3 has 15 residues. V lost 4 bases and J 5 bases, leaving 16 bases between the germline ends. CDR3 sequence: CARSAGQLKDQPQHF. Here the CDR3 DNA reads TGTGCCAGAAGCGCCGGACAGCTCAAGGATCAGCCCCAGCATTTT.

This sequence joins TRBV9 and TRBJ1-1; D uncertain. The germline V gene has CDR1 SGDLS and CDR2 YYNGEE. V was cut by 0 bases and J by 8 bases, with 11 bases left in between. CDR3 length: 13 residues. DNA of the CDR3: TGTGCCAGCAGCGTAGCTACCGAACTCGAAGCTTTCTTT. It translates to CASSVATELEAFF.

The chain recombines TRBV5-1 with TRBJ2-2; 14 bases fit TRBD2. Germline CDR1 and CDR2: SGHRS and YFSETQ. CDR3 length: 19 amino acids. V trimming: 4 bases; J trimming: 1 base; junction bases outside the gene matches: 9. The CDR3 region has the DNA TGCGCCAGCAGCCCCAAAGGACTAGCGGGAGGCCAGAACACCGGGGAGCTGTTTTTT. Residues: CASSPKGLAGGQNTGELFF.

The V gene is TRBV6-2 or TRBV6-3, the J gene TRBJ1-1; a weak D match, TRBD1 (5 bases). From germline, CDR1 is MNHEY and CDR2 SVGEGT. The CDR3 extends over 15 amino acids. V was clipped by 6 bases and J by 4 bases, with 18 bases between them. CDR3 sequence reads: CASSPDKGSATEAFF. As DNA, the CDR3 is TGTGCCAGCAGCCCCGACAAGGGGTCGGCCACTGAAGCTTTCTTT.

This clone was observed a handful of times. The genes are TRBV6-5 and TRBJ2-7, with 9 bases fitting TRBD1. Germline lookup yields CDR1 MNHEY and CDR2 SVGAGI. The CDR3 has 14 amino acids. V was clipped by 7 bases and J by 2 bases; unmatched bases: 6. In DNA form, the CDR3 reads TGTGCCAGCACTTGGGGGACAGGGCCCTACGAGCAGTACTTC. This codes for CASTWGTGPYEQYF.

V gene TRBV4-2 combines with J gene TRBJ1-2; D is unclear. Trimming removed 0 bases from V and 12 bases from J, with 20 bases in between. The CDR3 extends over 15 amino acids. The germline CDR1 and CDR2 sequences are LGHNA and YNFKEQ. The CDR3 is CASSQDAYGREIHTF. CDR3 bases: TGTGCCAGCAGCCAAGATGCGTATGGCCGGGAAATCCACACCTTC.

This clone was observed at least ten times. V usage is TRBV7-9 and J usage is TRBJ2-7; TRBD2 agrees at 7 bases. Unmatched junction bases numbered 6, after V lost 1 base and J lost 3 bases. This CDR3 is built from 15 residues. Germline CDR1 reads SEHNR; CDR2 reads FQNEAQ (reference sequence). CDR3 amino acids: CASSLEGRAIYEQYF. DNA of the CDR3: TGTGCCAGCAGCTTAGAAGGGAGGGCCATCTACGAGCAGTACTTC.

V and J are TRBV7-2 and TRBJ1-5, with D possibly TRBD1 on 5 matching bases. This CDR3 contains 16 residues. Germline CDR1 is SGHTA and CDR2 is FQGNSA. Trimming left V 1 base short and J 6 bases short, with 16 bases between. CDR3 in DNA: TGTGCCAGCAGCTTAGTAATTGGGGGGGTGGGTCAGCCCCAGCATTTT. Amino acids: CASSLVIGGVGQPQHF.

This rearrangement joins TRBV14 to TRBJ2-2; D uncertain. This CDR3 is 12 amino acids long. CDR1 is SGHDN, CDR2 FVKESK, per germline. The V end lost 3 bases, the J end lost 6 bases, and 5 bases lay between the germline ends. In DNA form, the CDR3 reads TGTGCCAGCAGCCACCGGGCCGGGGAGCTGTTTTTT. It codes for CASSHRAGELFF.

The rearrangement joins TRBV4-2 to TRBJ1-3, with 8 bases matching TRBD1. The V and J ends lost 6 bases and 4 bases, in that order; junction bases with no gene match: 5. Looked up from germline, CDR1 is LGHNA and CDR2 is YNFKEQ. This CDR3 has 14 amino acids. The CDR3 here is CASSPRDRGNTIYF. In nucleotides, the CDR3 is TGTGCCAGCAGTCCCCGGGACAGGGGAAACACCATATATTTT.

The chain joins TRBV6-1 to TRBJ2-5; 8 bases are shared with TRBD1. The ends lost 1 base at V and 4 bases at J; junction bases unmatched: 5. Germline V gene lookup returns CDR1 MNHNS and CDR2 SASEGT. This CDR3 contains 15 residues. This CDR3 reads CASSEVSGTGETQYF. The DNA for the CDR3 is TGTGCCAGCAGTGAAGTTAGTGGGACAGGAGAGACCCAGTACTTC.

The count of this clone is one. CDR3 in DNA: TGTGCCAGCAGTTCCCGGGAAGAGCAGTTCTTC. Encoded protein: CASSSREEQFF. This chain links TRBV28 with TRBJ2-1; weak D call: TRBD2 (5 bases). The CDR3 sequence is 11 residues long. Deletions cut 4 bases from V and 10 bases from J, with 8 bases between. Germline assignment: CDR1 MDHEN and CDR2 SYDVKM.

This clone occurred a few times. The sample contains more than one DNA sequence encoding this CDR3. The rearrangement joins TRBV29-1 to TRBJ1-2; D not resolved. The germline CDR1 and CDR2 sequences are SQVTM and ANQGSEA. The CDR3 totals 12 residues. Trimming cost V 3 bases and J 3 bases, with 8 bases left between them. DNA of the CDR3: TGCAGCGTTGAGAGGGAGGACTATGGCTACACCTTC. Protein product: CSVEREDYGYTF.

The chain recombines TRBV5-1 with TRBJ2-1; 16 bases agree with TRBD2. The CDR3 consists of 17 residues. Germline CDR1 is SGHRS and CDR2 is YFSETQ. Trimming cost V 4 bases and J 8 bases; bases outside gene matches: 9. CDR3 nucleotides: TGCGCCAGCAGCCTCGGGACTAGCGGGAGGGGTCTCGATGAGCAGTTCTTC. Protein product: CASSLGTSGRGLDEQFF.

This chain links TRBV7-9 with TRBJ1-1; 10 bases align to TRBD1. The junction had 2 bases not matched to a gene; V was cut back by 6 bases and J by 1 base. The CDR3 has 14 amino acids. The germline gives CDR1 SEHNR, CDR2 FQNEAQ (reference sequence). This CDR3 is CASRGTGANTEAFF. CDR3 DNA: TGTGCCAGCAGAGGGACAGGGGCGAACACTGAAGCTTTCTTT.